One and the same sample provided the 24 T cell receptor beta chains below, sequenced in a study of shared clonotypes between healthy human individuals. Positively selected for CCR7, the CD45RO-negative cells used as naive CD8 cells excluded terminally differentiated effector memory CD45RA+ cells. Assay: immunoSEQ multiplex PCR; the TCRdb copy retains only in-frame clones and omits some. Seen here are 700,000 to 950,000 clones, 90% to 98% observed once, and the top ten hold 0.2% to 0.25%. The sample taken for sequencing was naive CD8+ T cells sorted from blood. These receptors were obtained from a man aged 25-45 years in good health.

This clone appeared a single time. The gene calls are TRBV7-3 and TRBJ2-1; 8 bases map to TRBD2. V dropped 0 bases and J dropped 3; count of bases not matched to a gene: 4. Germline V gives CDR1 SGHTA, CDR2 FQGTGA. CDR3 length equals 16 residues. The CDR3 DNA reads as TGTGCCAGCAGCTTAACGGGACTAGAGGTCTACAATGAGCAGTTCTTC. Protein sequence: CASSLTGLEVYNEQFF.

The chain combines TRBV11-2 with TRBJ2-1; 9 nucleotides line up with TRBD2. The J segment lost 9 bases and the V segment lost 1 base, leaving 4 bases of the junction unmatched. This CDR3 region has 14 residues. Looked up from germline, CDR1 is SGHAT and CDR2 is FQNNGV. CDR3 nucleotides: TGTGCCAGCAGCTTAGGAGGTAGCGGGAGTGAGCAGTTCTTC. Its protein product is CASSLGGSGSEQFF.

V gene TRBV27 combines with J gene TRBJ2-5; possible D gene TRBD1, 7 bases. V lost 7 bases to trimming and J lost 4 bases, with 16 bases between them. The CDR3 runs 14 residues. CDR1 MNHEY and CDR2 SMNVEV come from the germline V gene (reference sequence). CDR3 in amino acids: CASNRGGGGETQYF. The CDR3 DNA is TGTGCCAGCAACCGAGGAGGGGGCGGAGAGACCCAGTACTTC.

This chain uses TRBV18 with TRBJ2-2, with 7 bases lining up with TRBD2. V trimming: 2 bases; J trimming: 6 bases; junction bases outside the gene matches: 18. The CDR3 runs to 19 residues. Germline V gene data show CDR1 as KGHSH and CDR2 as LQKENI. The CDR3 nucleotides are TGTGCCAGCTCACCAATCCGGGGCGTAGAGACTAGCAGTGCCGGGGAGCTGTTTTTT. It translates to CASSPIRGVETSSAGELFF.

The rearrangement links TRBV4-3 to TRBJ2-1; D is undetermined. The CDR3 has 15 residues. V was trimmed by 2 bases and J by 5 bases, leaving 13 bases between them. Germline V gives CDR1 LGHNA, CDR2 YSLEER. CDR3 amino acids: CASSQNLRRNNEQFF. In DNA form, the CDR3 reads TGCGCCAGCAGCCAAAATTTACGGCGCAACAATGAGCAGTTCTTC.

This clone was picked up one time. The V and J genes are TRBV7-2 and TRBJ2-7; the D is unclear. Trimming left V 5 bases short and J 3 bases short, with 11 bases between. CDR1 and CDR2 (germline): SGHTA, FQGNSA. This CDR3 has 13 residues. This CDR3 is CASSPFLNYEQYF. Here the CDR3 DNA reads TGTGCCAGCAGCCCATTTCTGAACTACGAGCAGTACTTC.

The rearrangement uses TRBV29-1 and TRBJ1-1; a weak D match, TRBD1 (5 bases). From germline, CDR1 is SQVTM and CDR2 ANQGSEA. V was clipped by 2 bases and J by 1 base, with 17 bases between them. The length of the CDR3 is 16 residues. This chain's CDR3 is CSVEIVLWGGNTEAFF. Written as DNA, the CDR3 is TGCAGCGTTGAAATAGTACTGTGGGGCGGGAACACTGAAGCTTTCTTT.

This chain connects TRBV29-1 to TRBJ1-1; 7 bases are shared with TRBD1. This CDR3 region has 13 residues. The ends lost 4 bases at V and 6 bases at J; junction bases unmatched: 8. Germline V lookup: CDR1 SQVTM, CDR2 ANQGSEA. The CDR3 region is CSVGGRGDAEAFF. In DNA, the CDR3 is TGCAGCGTTGGGGGCAGGGGGGACGCTGAAGCTTTCTTT.

The rearrangement uses TRBV7-9 and TRBJ2-5; maybe TRBD1 (9 bases). CDR3 length equals 16 residues. Germline V CDR1 and CDR2: SEHNR, FQNEAQ (reference sequence). With 3 bases removed from V and 3 bases from J, the gap between germline ends came to 17 bases. CDR3 loop: CASSFETGGLEETQYF. As DNA, the CDR3 is TGTGCCAGCAGCTTCGAGACAGGGGGACTAGAAGAGACCCAGTACTTC.

CDR3 sequence reads: CASSFPEGTGNTIYF. The CDR3 DNA follows: TGTGCCAGCAGCTTCCCCGAGGGGACGGGAAACACCATATATTTT. The J gene is TRBJ1-3, the V gene TRBV7-6, with D tentatively TRBD1 (5 bases). Looked up from germline, CDR1 is SGHVS and CDR2 is FNYEAQ. The CDR3 runs to 15 residues. The germline V and J ends were trimmed by 3 bases and 4 bases, with 13 bases remaining between them.

This chain uses TRBV9 with TRBJ2-7; 8 bases map to TRBD2. The CDR3 runs 15 residues. The V gene end was trimmed by 4 bases and the J gene end by 1 base; junction bases not matched to a gene: 7. Germline values: CDR1 SGDLS, CDR2 YYNGEE. In nucleotides, the CDR3 is TGTGCCAGCAGCCCTCGGCTAGCGGGTTCCTACGAGCAGTACTTC. It is translated as CASSPRLAGSYEQYF.

Points on this clone: The sample contains more than one DNA sequence encoding this CDR3. The gene calls are TRBV7-9 and TRBJ1-2; D is unclear. The germline V and J ends were trimmed by 1 base and 4 bases, with 4 bases remaining between them. Germline lookup yields CDR1 SEHNR and CDR2 FQNEAQ (reference sequence). The CDR3 covers 12 residues. CDR3 loop: CASSLDSYGYTF. DNA of the CDR3: TGTGCCAGCAGCTTAGACAGCTATGGCTACACCTTC.

The rearrangement uses TRBV30 and TRBJ2-5; tentative D call: TRBD2 (6 bases). CDR3 length: 12 amino acids. The germline gives CDR1 GTSNPN, CDR2 SVGIG (reference sequence). V shed 7 bases and J shed 2 bases, with 11 bases lying between them. Here the CDR3 DNA reads TGTGCCTTTTTAGCGGATCAAGAGACCCAGTACTTC. The encoded protein is CAFLADQETQYF.

This clone was found a few times. The rearrangement links TRBV9 to TRBJ2-3; D unclear. The CDR3 runs to 15 residues. V lost 2 bases and J 1 base, leaving 11 bases between the germline ends. CDR1 is SGDLS, CDR2 YYNGEE, per germline. CDR3 in DNA: TGTGCCAGCAGCGTGTACCCTCCGGGCACAGATACGCAGTATTTT. Amino acids: CASSVYPPGTDTQYF.

A note on this clone: The sample contains more than one DNA sequence encoding this CDR3. The V gene is TRBV27, the J gene TRBJ2-7; D might be TRBD1 or TRBD2, each matching 5 bases. Germline loops: CDR1 MNHEY, CDR2 SMNVEV (reference sequence). This CDR3 region has 13 residues. V was pared by 5 bases and J by 0 bases, with 8 bases between. CDR3 in amino acids: CASSLGGSYEQYF. CDR3 nucleotides: TGTGCCAGCAGTCTTGGGGGCTCCTACGAGCAGTACTTC.

This chain links TRBV11-1 with TRBJ2-3; D is uncertain. The CDR3 is made up of 13 amino acids. The V end was cut by 5 bases, the J end by 1 base, with 7 bases between. In germline, CDR1 is SGHAT, CDR2 FQDESV (reference sequence). CDR3 in amino acids: CASSQYGTDTQYF. The CDR3 DNA follows: TGTGCCAGCAGCCAGTACGGCACAGATACGCAGTATTTT. Complete variable domain (other parts from reference TRBV11-1 and TRBJ2-3): EAEVAQSPRYKITEKSQAVAFWCDPISGHATLYWYRQILGQGPELLVQFQDESVVDDSQLPKDRFSAERLKGVDSTLKIQPAELGDSAMYLCASSQYGTDTQYFGPGTRLTVL.

V usage is TRBV29-1 and J usage is TRBJ2-7; D perhaps matches TRBD2 (6 bases). CDR3 size: 16 residues. V shed 4 bases and J shed 0 bases, with 19 bases lying between them. Germline-derived CDR1 and CDR2 are SQVTM and ANQGSEA. CDR3 amino acids: CSVGHDTLTSSYEQYF. Written as DNA, the CDR3 is TGCAGCGTTGGACACGATACCCTGACTAGCTCCTACGAGCAGTACTTC.

V gene TRBV2 combines with J gene TRBJ2-7; tentatively, D is TRBD1 (5 bases). Trimming left V 0 bases short and J 4 bases short, with 10 bases between. Germline V gives CDR1 SNHLY, CDR2 FYNNEI. The CDR3 is 14 residues long. The CDR3 sequence is CASSEAGREYEQYF. The CDR3 DNA follows: TGTGCCAGCAGTGAAGCGGGCAGGGAATACGAGCAGTACTTC.

This chain connects TRBV10-2 to TRBJ2-7; D not certain. CDR1 is WSHSY, CDR2 SAAADI, per germline. The CDR3 loop spans 12 amino acids. Trimming took off 3 bases at V and 4 bases at J, with 7 bases between the two ends. CDR3 residues: CASSEVLYEQYF. The DNA of the CDR3 is TGCGCCAGCAGTGAAGTTTTGTACGAGCAGTACTTC.

The chain recombines TRBV4-1 with TRBJ2-1; D gene uncertain. The CDR3 loop spans 15 amino acids. Trimming left V 1 base short and J 9 bases short, with 16 bases between. Germline V gives CDR1 MGHRA, CDR2 YSYEKL. The CDR3 region is CASSQGPWENGEQFF. The CDR3 nucleotides are TGCGCCAGCAGCCAAGGGCCTTGGGAAAATGGTGAGCAGTTCTTC.

This sequence joins TRBV27 and TRBJ1-1; 12 positions agree with TRBD1. The CDR3 consists of 16 residues. The germline CDR1 and CDR2 sequences are MNHEY and SMNVEV (reference sequence). The V gene end was trimmed by 2 bases and the J gene end by 5 bases; junction bases not matched to a gene: 6. CDR3 in DNA: TGTGCCAGCAGTTTACTAGGGACAGGGGGCCCTACTGAAGCTTTCTTT. Residues: CASSLLGTGGPTEAFF.

This clone was counted between two and nine times. Distinct nucleotide sequences in the sample also encode this CDR3. This rearrangement joins TRBV7-9 to TRBJ2-1; D is unresolved. The germline gives CDR1 SEHNR, CDR2 FQNEAQ (reference sequence). Trimming removed 1 base from V and 0 bases from J, with 10 bases in between. The length of the CDR3 is 16 residues. CDR3 residues: CASSLGPISSYNEQFF. The CDR3 nucleotides are TGTGCCAGCAGCTTAGGCCCAATCAGCTCCTACAATGAGCAGTTCTTC.

The rearrangement links TRBV13 to TRBJ2-7; perhaps TRBD2 as D (5 bases). The germline V gene encodes CDR1 PRHDT and CDR2 FYEKMQ (reference sequence). The V end was cut by 5 bases, the J end by 7 bases, with 12 bases between. The CDR3 has 12 amino acids. The CDR3 spells CASSGEGGEQYF. The CDR3 coding sequence is TGTGCCAGCAGCGGAGAGGGTGGTGAGCAGTACTTC.

The rearrangement uses TRBV5-1 and TRBJ2-1, with 7 positions matching TRBD2. This CDR3 spans 14 amino acids. Germline V CDR1 and CDR2: SGHRS, YFSETQ. The J segment lost 0 bases and the V segment lost 10 bases, leaving 7 bases of the junction unmatched. In nucleotides, the CDR3 is TGCGCCTTCGAGGGCGGGAGCTCCTACAATGAGCAGTTCTTC. As protein: CAFEGGSSYNEQFF.